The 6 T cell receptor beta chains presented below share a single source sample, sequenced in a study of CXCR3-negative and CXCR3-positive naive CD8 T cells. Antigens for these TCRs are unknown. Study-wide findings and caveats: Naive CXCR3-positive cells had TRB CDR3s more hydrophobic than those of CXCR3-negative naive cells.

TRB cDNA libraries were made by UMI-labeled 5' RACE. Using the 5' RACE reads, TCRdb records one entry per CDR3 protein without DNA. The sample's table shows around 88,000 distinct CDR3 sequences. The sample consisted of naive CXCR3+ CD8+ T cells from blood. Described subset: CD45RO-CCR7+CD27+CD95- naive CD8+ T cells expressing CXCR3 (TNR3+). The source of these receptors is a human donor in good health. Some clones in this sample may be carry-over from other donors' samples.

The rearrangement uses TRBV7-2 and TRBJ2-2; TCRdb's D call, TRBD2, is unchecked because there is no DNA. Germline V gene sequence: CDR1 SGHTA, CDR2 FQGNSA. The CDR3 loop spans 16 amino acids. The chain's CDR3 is CASSPPGGLYTGELFF.

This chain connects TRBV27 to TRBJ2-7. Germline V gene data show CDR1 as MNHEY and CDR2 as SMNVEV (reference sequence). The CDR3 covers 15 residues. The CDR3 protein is CASSPTQTFRYEQYF.

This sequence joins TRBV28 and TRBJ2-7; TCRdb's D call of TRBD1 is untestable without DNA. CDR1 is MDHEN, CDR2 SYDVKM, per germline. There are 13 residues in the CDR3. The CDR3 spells CASSTGGRREQYF.

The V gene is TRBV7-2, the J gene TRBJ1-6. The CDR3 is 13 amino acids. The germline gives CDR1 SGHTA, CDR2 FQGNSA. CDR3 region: CASSFGGDSPLHF.

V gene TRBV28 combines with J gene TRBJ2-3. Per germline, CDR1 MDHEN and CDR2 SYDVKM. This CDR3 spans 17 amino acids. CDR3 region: CASSSPDLSESTDTQYF. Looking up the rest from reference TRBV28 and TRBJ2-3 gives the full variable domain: DVKVTQSSRYLVKRTGEKVFLECVQDMDHENMFWYRQDPGLGLRLIYFSYDVKMKEKGDIPEGYSVSREKKERFSLILESASTNQTSMYLCASSSPDLSESTDTQYFGPGTRLTVL.

CDR3 protein: CASSTQFEAFF. The V call is TRBV19, the J call TRBJ1-1. The CDR3 runs 11 residues. In germline, CDR1 is LNHDA, CDR2 SQIVND (reference sequence). The variable domain in full, completed from reference TRBV19 and TRBJ1-1, reads DGGITQSPKYLFRKEGQNVTLSCEQNLNHDAMYWYRQDPGQGLRLIYYSQIVNDFQKGDIAEGYSVSREKKESFPLTVTSAQKNPTAFYLCASSTQFEAFFGQGTRLTVV.